This record looks at one T cell receptor beta chain sequence and its context. This sample was taken from a study of cytomegalovirus exposure and HLA in healthy donors. This CDR3 is 15 amino acids long. Trimming at V came to 5 bases and at J to 0 bases, leaving 4 bases not matched to a gene. Germline CDR1 is WSHSY and CDR2 is SAAADI. Profiled with immunoSEQ multiplex PCR; TCRdb holds only in-frame clones, not every one. The sample includes some 290,000 clones, approximately 91% of them seen just once. Sequencing was done on a sample of PBMCs. This chain links TRBV10-2 with TRBJ1-3; TRBD1 agrees at 7 bases. The TCR was taken from a man in his thirties or forties in good health and CMV-seronegative. The CDR3 sequence: CASSTGVYSGNTIYF. Written as DNA, the CDR3 is TGCGCCAGCAGTACAGGGGTTTACTCTGGAAACACCATATATTTT.